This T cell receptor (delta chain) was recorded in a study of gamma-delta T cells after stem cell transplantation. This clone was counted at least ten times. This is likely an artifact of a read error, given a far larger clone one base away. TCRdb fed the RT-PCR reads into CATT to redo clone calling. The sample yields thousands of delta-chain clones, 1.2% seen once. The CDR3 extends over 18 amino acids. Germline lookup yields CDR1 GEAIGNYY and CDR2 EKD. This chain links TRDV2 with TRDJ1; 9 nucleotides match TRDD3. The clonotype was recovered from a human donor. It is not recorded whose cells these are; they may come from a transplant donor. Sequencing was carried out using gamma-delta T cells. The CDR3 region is CACGTLSGGYHYTDKLIF. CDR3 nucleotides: TGTGCCTGTGGCACCTTATCCGGGGGATACCATTACACCGATAAACTCATCTTT.